This T cell receptor beta chain was captured in a study of chemoradiotherapy in HPV16-positive cancers. Per the germline V gene, CDR1 is KGHSH and CDR2 is LQKENI. The CDR3 runs to 15 residues. V lost 6 bases and J lost 6, with 21 bases in between. Sequencing was performed with immunoSEQ multiplex PCR; in TCRdb, only in-frame clones are kept and a portion is missing. In the table there are about 32,000 clones, about 87% of which are singletons. Whole-study results and caveats: Functional assays defining HPV-specific T cells used only a couple of HPV16-positive patients.

Worth noting for this clone: What it recognizes is unknown.

The sequence was collected from a human donor with HPV-associated anogenital cancer. This sequence joins TRBV18 and TRBJ2-7; tentatively, D is TRBD2 (6 bases). The material sequenced was blood, taken from a patient who underwent chemoradiotherapy. For the CDR3, the DNA is TGTGCCAGCTCCCCTGGAGGGCAAGCAGGGAGCGAGCAGTACTTC. This gives the protein CASSPGGQAGSEQYF.